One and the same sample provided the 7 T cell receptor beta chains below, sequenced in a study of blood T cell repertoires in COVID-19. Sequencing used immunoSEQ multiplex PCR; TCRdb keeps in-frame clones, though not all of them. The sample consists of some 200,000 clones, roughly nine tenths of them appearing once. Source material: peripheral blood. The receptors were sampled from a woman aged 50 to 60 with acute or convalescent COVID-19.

The CDR3 here is CASSFDRRDYGYTF. Here the CDR3 DNA reads TGTGCCAGCAGCTTCGACCGGAGGGACTATGGCTACACCTTC. J is TRBJ1-2 and V is TRBV11-2; unclear D gene. CDR3 length: 14 residues. The ends were cut back, 3 bases at V and 3 bases at J, with 11 bases in the middle. Germline V gene data show CDR1 as SGHAT and CDR2 as FQNNGV.

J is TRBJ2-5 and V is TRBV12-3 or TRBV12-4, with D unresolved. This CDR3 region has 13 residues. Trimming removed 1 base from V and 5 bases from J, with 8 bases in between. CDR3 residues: CASSLGPVETQYF. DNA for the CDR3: TGTGCCAGCAGTTTAGGGCCCGTCGAGACCCAGTACTTC.

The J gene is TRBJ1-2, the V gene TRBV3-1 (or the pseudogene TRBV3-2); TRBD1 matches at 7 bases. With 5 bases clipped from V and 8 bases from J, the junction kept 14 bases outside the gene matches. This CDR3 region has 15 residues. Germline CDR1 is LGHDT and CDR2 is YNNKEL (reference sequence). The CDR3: CASSEWARGAGGYTF. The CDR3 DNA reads TGTGCCAGCAGCGAATGGGCCAGGGGGGCAGGAGGCTACACCTTC.

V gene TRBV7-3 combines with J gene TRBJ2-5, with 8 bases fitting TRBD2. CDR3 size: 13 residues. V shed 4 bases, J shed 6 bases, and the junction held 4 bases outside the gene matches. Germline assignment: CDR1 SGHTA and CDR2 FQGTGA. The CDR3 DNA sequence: TGTGCCAGCAGCTCCGGACTAGCTAAGACCCAGTACTTC. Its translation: CASSSGLAKTQYF.

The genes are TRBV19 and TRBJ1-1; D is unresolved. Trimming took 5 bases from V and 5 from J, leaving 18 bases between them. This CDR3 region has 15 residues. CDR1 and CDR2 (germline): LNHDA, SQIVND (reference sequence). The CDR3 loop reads CASSPTPRGVTEAFF. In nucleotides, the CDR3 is TGTGCCAGTAGTCCGACACCCCGGGGAGTTACTGAAGCTTTCTTT.

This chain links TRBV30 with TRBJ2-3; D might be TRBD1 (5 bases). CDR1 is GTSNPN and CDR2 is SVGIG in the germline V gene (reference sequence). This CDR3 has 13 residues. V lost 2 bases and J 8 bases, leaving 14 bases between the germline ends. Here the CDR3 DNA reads TGTGCCTGGAGTAAGGGGTCCCATCCTACGCAGTATTTT. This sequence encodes CAWSKGSHPTQYF.

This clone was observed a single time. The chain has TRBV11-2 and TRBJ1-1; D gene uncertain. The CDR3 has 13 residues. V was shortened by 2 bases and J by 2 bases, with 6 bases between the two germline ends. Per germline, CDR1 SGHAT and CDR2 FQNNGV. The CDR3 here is CASSLTSNTEAFF. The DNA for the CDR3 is TGTGCCAGCAGCTTAACGAGTAACACTGAAGCTTTCTTT. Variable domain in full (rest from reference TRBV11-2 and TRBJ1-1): EAGVAQSPRYKIIEKRQSVAFWCNPISGHATLYWYQQILGQGPKLLIQFQNNGVVDDSQLPKDRFSAERLKGVDSTLKIQPAKLEDSAVYLCASSLTSNTEAFFGQGTRLTVV.